One sample yielded the 18 T cell receptor beta chains listed below, sequenced in a study of shared clonotypes between healthy human individuals. Clones were sequenced by immunoSEQ multiplex PCR, and TCRdb holds only the in-frame ones, with some missing. Of fewer than 800,000 clones detected, about 92% appear once; the ten largest clones hold about 24%. CD45RO negativity and positive selection for CCR7 defined naive CD8 cells, a population that excluded terminally differentiated effector memory CD45RA+ cells. What was sequenced was naive CD8+ T cells sorted from blood. These receptors all stem from a young man in good health.

The chain has TRBV7-2 and TRBJ1-1; D is unclear. In germline, CDR1 is SGHTA, CDR2 FQGNSA. This CDR3 region has 12 residues. Trimming took 2 bases from V and 4 from J, leaving 5 bases between them. Written as DNA, the CDR3 is TGTGCCAGCAGCTTATCACGCACTGAAGCTTTCTTT. It yields the protein CASSLSRTEAFF.

The gene calls are TRBV13 and TRBJ2-1, with 10 positions matching TRBD1. This CDR3 spans 15 amino acids. J was trimmed by 8 bases and V by 5 bases; bases with no gene match: 9. The germline gives CDR1 PRHDT, CDR2 FYEKMQ (reference sequence). In nucleotides, the CDR3 is TGTGCCAGCAGCCCCGGGACAGGGGTTTTCGATGAGCAGTTCTTC. Its protein product is CASSPGTGVFDEQFF.

This chain links TRBV11-2 with TRBJ2-5; 9 bases align to TRBD1. The CDR3 covers 14 residues. Germline CDR1 SGHAT, CDR2 FQNNGV. Germline trimming cut 4 bases from V and 1 base from J; bases unmatched to any gene: 1. DNA of the CDR3: TGTGCCAGCAGCTCGGGACAGGGCCAAGAGACCCAGTACTTC. This encodes CASSSGQGQETQYF.

The gene calls are TRBV5-4 and TRBJ1-1; 7 nucleotides match TRBD1. CDR3 length equals 17 residues. Losses at the gene ends were 4 bases for V and 0 bases for J; bases not matched to a gene: 12. Germline V gene sequence: CDR1 SGHNT, CDR2 YYREEE (reference sequence). DNA of the CDR3: TGTGCCAGCAGCCCTGGGACAGAAAAAACCATGAACACTGAAGCTTTCTTT. It translates to CASSPGTEKTMNTEAFF.

The chain combines TRBV27 with TRBJ2-1; D remains unclear. V lost 7 bases and J 7 bases, leaving 17 bases between the germline ends. This CDR3 is 14 amino acids long. Germline lookup yields CDR1 MNHEY and CDR2 SMNVEV (reference sequence). CDR3 protein: CASNPSWARNEQFF. CDR3 sequence (DNA): TGTGCCAGCAACCCGTCGTGGGCGAGAAATGAGCAGTTCTTC.

J is TRBJ2-7 and V is TRBV27; D uncertain. Germline assignment: CDR1 MNHEY and CDR2 SMNVEV (reference sequence). The CDR3 consists of 17 residues. The germline V and J ends were trimmed by 2 bases and 0 bases, with 17 bases remaining between them. This CDR3 is CASSLDGVSFSSYEQYF. The CDR3 bases are TGTGCCAGCAGTTTAGATGGGGTTTCCTTTAGCTCCTACGAGCAGTACTTC.

The chain uses TRBV2 and TRBJ1-5, with D perhaps TRBD1 (5 bases). The CDR3 is 14 residues long. The germline gives CDR1 SNHLY, CDR2 FYNNEI. Trimming cost V 6 bases and J 6 bases, with 15 bases left between them. The CDR3, as DNA: TGTGCCAGCAGGAAGCAGGGTATAGGTCAGCCCCAGCATTTT. Translating gives CASRKQGIGQPQHF. Variable domain in full (rest from reference TRBV2 and TRBJ1-5): EPEVTQTPSHQVTQMGQEVILRCVPISNHLYFYWYRQILGQKVEFLVSFYNNEISEKSEIFDDQFSVERPDGSNFTLKIRSTKLEDSAMYFCASRKQGIGQPQHFGDGTRLSIL.

The chain recombines TRBV7-9 with TRBJ2-1, with D tentatively TRBD2 (7 bases). V was trimmed by 5 bases and J by 2 bases, leaving 16 bases between them. The CDR3 is 16 amino acids. Germline V gene data show CDR1 as SEHNR and CDR2 as FQNEAQ (reference sequence). The CDR3: CASSPERGGAYNEQFF. CDR3 sequence (DNA): TGTGCCAGCAGCCCCGAGAGGGGGGGGGCCTACAATGAGCAGTTCTTC.

The chain joins TRBV5-5 to TRBJ1-2; D may be TRBD1 (5 bases). The CDR3 consists of 14 residues. Looked up from germline, CDR1 is SGHKS and CDR2 is YYEKEE (reference sequence). Trimming took 1 base from V and 3 from J, leaving 10 bases between them. This CDR3 is CASSLPGTDYGYTF. In DNA, the CDR3 is TGTGCCAGCAGCTTGCCGGGGACGGACTATGGCTACACCTTC.

V gene TRBV5-1 combines with J gene TRBJ2-7, with D maybe TRBD2 (6 bases). Germline V gene sequence: CDR1 SGHRS, CDR2 YFSETQ. Trimming removed 0 bases at V and 6 bases at J, with 16 bases between. The CDR3 covers 15 residues. CDR3 in DNA: TGCGCCAGCAGCTTGGCCGGGGACGGGAGCATCGAGCAGTACTTC. It specifies CASSLAGDGSIEQYF. Based on the CDR3 plus reference TRBV5-1 and TRBJ2-7, the full variable domain is KAGVTQTPRYLIKTRGQQVTLSCSPISGHRSVSWYQQTPGQGLQFLFEYFSETQRNKGNFPGRFSGRQFSNSRSEMNVSTLELGDSALYLCASSLAGDGSIEQYFGPGTRLTVT.

The genes are TRBV9 and TRBJ2-1, with TRBD2 matching 14 bases. J was trimmed by 8 bases and V by 4 bases; bases with no gene match: 8. Germline CDR1 and CDR2: SGDLS and YYNGEE. The length of the CDR3 is 16 residues. Here the CDR3 reads CASSPATSGRAYEQFF. Here the CDR3 DNA reads TGTGCCAGCAGCCCTGCGACTAGCGGGAGGGCATATGAGCAGTTCTTC.

Details on this clone: The junction departs from the called germline gene at one end, perhaps through a read error. The chain has TRBV2 and TRBJ2-1; the match to TRBD1 covers 8 bases. Germline-derived CDR1 and CDR2 are SNHLY and FYNNEI. The CDR3 sequence is 15 residues long. This chain's CDR3 is CASSEGQGRWIEQFF. For the CDR3, the DNA is TGTGCCAGCAGCGAAGGACAGGGAAGGTGGATTGAGCAGTTCTTC.

This rearrangement joins TRBV10-3 to TRBJ1-5; possible D gene TRBD1, 6 bases. Germline lookup yields CDR1 ENHRY and CDR2 SYGVKD. The CDR3 is 14 amino acids. Trimming took 4 bases from V and 3 from J, leaving 10 bases between them. CDR3 bases: TGTGCCATCAGTGGGACAGACTTCAATCAGCCCCAGCATTTT. It specifies CAISGTDFNQPQHF.

The V call is TRBV6-6, the J call TRBJ2-3; tentatively, D is TRBD1 (6 bases). V lost 6 bases, J lost 0 bases, and 13 bases lay in between. The CDR3 totals 15 residues. Germline values: CDR1 MNHNY, CDR2 SVGAGI (reference sequence). CDR3 nucleotide sequence: TGTGCCAGCAGCCTCGTTAGGGGGAGCACAGATACGCAGTATTTT. Its translation: CASSLVRGSTDTQYF.

This clone was counted between two and nine times. V is TRBV7-9 and J is TRBJ2-6; D is ambiguous. The V gene lost 5 bases and the J gene lost 0 bases, with 11 bases spanning the gap. The CDR3 extends over 16 amino acids. From germline, CDR1 is SEHNR and CDR2 FQNEAQ (reference sequence). The CDR3 here is CASSILTDSGANVLTF. DNA of the CDR3: TGTGCCAGCAGCATTCTGACCGACTCTGGGGCCAACGTCCTGACTTTC.

The chain recombines TRBV7-9 with TRBJ2-3, with 11 nucleotides matching TRBD1. Germline V gives CDR1 SEHNR, CDR2 FQNEAQ (reference sequence). Unmatched junction bases numbered 18, after V lost 5 bases and J lost 5 bases. This CDR3 spans 19 amino acids. CDR3 region: CASSAHAFTDRGRGDTQYF. In DNA, the CDR3 is TGTGCCAGCAGCGCACACGCCTTTACGGACAGGGGGCGCGGAGATACGCAGTATTTT.

This chain joins TRBV10-2 and TRBJ2-5, with TRBD1 matching 7 bases. CDR1 and CDR2 from the germline V gene are WSHSY and SAAADI. The CDR3 is made up of 15 amino acids. V trimming: 4 bases; J trimming: 5 bases; junction bases outside the gene matches: 10. The CDR3 nucleotides read TGCGCCAGCAGTGCGGACAGGTTCGCCGGGGAGACCCAGTACTTC. Its translation: CASSADRFAGETQYF.

The genes are TRBV5-5 and TRBJ1-2; TRBD1 is a possible D gene (6 bases). Trimming removed 4 bases at V and 4 bases at J, with 20 bases between. Germline V gives CDR1 SGHKS, CDR2 YYEKEE (reference sequence). The CDR3 runs to 16 residues. The CDR3 here is CASSPGPTGNIYGYTF. CDR3 bases: TGTGCCAGCAGCCCCGGGCCGACAGGTAACATCTATGGCTACACCTTC.